One sample yielded the 9 T cell receptor beta chains listed below, sequenced in a study of OX40 agonist ivuxolimab in advanced cancers. Using immunoSEQ multiplex PCR, the repertoire was profiled, and TCRdb retains in-frame clones only, with some absent. The sample yields about 36,000 clones, 70% to 80% seen once. The specimen comprised CD4+ or CD8+ T cells sorted from blood, sampled in a trial of the OX40 agonist ivuxolimab. The receptors originated from an adult with an advanced solid tumor such as melanoma, head and neck, liver or kidney cancer.

This chain uses TRBV6-6 with TRBJ1-2; unclear D gene. V lost 8 bases to trimming and J lost 4 bases, with 14 bases between them. The length of the CDR3 is 13 residues. Germline V CDR1 and CDR2: MNHNY, SVGAGI (reference sequence). CDR3 DNA sequence: TGTGCCAGCTCTATCGGGGTAACCTATGGCTACACCTTC. It encodes CASSIGVTYGYTF.

This clone was recorded a few times. The chain joins TRBV19 to TRBJ2-2; D remains ambiguous. V was pared by 11 bases and J by 0 bases, with 19 bases between. The CDR3 is 16 residues long. Germline loops: CDR1 LNHDA, CDR2 SQIVND (reference sequence). The CDR3 spells CARNIEYPANTGELFF. CDR3 sequence (DNA): TGTGCCCGTAACATTGAGTATCCCGCGAACACCGGGGAGCTGTTTTTT. The full variable domain, with the rest looked up from reference TRBV19 and TRBJ2-2, is DGGITQSPKYLFRKEGQNVTLSCEQNLNHDAMYWYRQDPGQGLRLIYYSQIVNDFQKGDIAEGYSVSREKKESFPLTVTSAQKNPTAFYLCARNIEYPANTGELFFGEGSRLTVL.

The chain links TRBV7-9 to TRBJ2-2; D uncertain. Trimming shortened V by 5 bases and J by 5 bases, and 6 bases separated the two germline ends. The CDR3 totals 12 residues. In germline, CDR1 is SEHNR, CDR2 FQNEAQ (reference sequence). The CDR3 coding sequence is TGTGCCAGCAGCCAATCTACCGGGGAGCTGTTTTTT. Translation: CASSQSTGELFF.

A few counts support this clone. The chain links TRBV29-1 to TRBJ1-2; D is ambiguous. CDR1 and CDR2 from the germline V gene are SQVTM and ANQGSEA. This CDR3 contains 11 residues. V lost 4 bases and J 4 bases, leaving 7 bases between the germline ends. The CDR3 bases are TGCAGCGTTGGCAGCTTCTATGGCTACACCTTC. This translates into CSVGSFYGYTF.

The chain joins TRBV6-1 to TRBJ2-7; D ambiguous. Germline assignment: CDR1 MNHNS and CDR2 SASEGT. V lost 1 base to trimming and J lost 3 bases, with 7 bases between them. The CDR3 totals 13 residues. The DNA of the CDR3 is TGTGCCAGCAGTGAAGGGCCTCACTACGAGCAGTACGTC. Residues: CASSEGPHYEQYV.

V gene TRBV11-2 combines with J gene TRBJ2-7; TRBD2 matches 7 bases. The CDR3 has 15 amino acids. The trim removed 3 bases at V and 4 bases at J, leaving 9 bases unmatched. Germline V lookup: CDR1 SGHAT, CDR2 FQNNGV. CDR3 region: CASSFESGAAYEQYV. The CDR3 nucleotides are TGTGCCAGCAGCTTTGAAAGCGGGGCAGCTTACGAGCAGTACGTC.

This chain connects TRBV5-6 to TRBJ1-2, with TRBD1 matching 10 bases. The CDR3 extends over 14 amino acids. Germline CDR1 and CDR2: SGHDT and YYEEEE. The trim removed 4 bases at V and 7 bases at J, leaving 7 bases unmatched. CDR3 sequence (DNA): TGTGCCAGCAGCACTCGACAGGGGGCATTTGGCTACACCTTC. Protein product: CASSTRQGAFGYTF.

The chain joins TRBV10-3 to TRBJ1-3; D gene unclear. The germline CDR1 and CDR2 sequences are ENHRY and SYGVKD. The CDR3 consists of 15 residues. Trimming removed 0 bases from V and 0 bases from J, with 6 bases in between. DNA of the CDR3: TGTGCCATCAGTGAGTCAGCTATCTCTGGAAACACCATATATTTT. Amino acid sequence: CAISESAISGNTIYF.

The V gene is TRBV5-4, the J gene TRBJ2-5; D may match TRBD1 or TRBD2 (5 bases each). The CDR3 runs to 11 residues. Between the trimmed V and J ends, which lost 3 bases and 5 bases, there was a span of 5 bases. Germline-derived CDR1 and CDR2 are SGHNT and YYREEE (reference sequence). CDR3: CASSWGETQYF. In DNA, the CDR3 is TGTGCCAGCAGCTGGGGGGAGACCCAGTACTTC.